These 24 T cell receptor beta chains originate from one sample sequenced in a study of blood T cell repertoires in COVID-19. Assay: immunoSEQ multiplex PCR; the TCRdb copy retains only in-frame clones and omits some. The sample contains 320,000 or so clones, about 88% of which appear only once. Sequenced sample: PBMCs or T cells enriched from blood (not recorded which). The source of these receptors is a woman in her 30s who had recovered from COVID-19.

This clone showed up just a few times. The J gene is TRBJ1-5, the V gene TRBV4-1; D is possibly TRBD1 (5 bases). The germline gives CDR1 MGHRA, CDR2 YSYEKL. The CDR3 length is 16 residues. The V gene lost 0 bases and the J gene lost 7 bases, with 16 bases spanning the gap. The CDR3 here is CASSQEGRQGGQPQHF. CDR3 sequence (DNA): TGCGCCAGCAGCCAAGAAGGTAGGCAGGGAGGCCAGCCCCAGCATTTT.

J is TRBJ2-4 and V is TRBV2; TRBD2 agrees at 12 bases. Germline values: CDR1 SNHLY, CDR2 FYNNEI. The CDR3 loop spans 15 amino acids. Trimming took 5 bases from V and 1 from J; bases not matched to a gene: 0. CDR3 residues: CASSTSGRAKNIQYF. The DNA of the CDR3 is TGTGCCAGCAGTACTAGCGGGAGGGCCAAAAACATTCAGTACTTC. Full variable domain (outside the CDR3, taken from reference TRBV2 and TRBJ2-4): EPEVTQTPSHQVTQMGQEVILRCVPISNHLYFYWYRQILGQKVEFLVSFYNNEISEKSEIFDDQFSVERPDGSNFTLKIRSTKLEDSAMYFCASSTSGRAKNIQYFGAGTRLSVL.

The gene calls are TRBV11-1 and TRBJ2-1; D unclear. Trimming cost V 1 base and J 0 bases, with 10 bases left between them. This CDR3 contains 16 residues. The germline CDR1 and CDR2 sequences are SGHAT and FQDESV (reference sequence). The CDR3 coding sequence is TGTGCCAGCAGCTTAGAACGAGTAGCCTCCTACAATGAGCAGTTCTTC. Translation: CASSLERVASYNEQFF.

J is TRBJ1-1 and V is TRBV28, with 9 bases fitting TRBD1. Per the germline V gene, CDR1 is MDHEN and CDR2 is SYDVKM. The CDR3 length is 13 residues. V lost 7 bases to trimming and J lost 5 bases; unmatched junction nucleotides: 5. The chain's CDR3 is CASTGQGWTEAFF. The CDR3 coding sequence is TGTGCCAGCACCGGACAGGGGTGGACTGAAGCTTTCTTT.

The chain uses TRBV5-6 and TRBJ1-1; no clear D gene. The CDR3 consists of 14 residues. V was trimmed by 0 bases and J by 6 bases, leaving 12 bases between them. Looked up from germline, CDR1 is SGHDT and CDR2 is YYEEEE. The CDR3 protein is CASSLVSSVAEAFF. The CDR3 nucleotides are TGTGCCAGCAGCTTGGTTTCGTCGGTCGCTGAAGCTTTCTTT.

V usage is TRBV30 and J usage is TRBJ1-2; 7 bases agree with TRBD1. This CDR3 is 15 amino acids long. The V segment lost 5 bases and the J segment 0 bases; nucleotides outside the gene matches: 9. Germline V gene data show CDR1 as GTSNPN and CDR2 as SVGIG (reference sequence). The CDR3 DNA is TGTGCCTGGCATTCGGGACAGATCGCTAACTATGGCTACACCTTC. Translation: CAWHSGQIANYGYTF.

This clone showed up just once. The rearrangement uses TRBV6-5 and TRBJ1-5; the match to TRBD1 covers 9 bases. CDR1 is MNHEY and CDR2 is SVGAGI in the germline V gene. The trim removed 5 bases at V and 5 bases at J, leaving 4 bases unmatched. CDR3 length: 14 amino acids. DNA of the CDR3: TGTGCCAGCAGTCCGGGACAGGGTGATCAGCCCCAGCATTTT. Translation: CASSPGQGDQPQHF.

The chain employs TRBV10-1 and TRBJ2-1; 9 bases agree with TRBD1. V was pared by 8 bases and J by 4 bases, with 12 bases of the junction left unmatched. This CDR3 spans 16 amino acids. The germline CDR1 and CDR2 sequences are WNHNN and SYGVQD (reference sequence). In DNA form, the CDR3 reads TGCGCCAGCCTACGCTCCGGGACAGGGAGGTACAATGAGCAGTTCTTC. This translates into CASLRSGTGRYNEQFF.

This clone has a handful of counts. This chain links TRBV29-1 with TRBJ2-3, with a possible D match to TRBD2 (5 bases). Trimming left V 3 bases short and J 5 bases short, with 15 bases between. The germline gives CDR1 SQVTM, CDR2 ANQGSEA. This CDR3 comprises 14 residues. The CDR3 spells CSVDLGLAQDTQYF. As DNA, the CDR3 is TGCAGCGTTGATTTGGGCCTAGCTCAAGATACGCAGTATTTT.

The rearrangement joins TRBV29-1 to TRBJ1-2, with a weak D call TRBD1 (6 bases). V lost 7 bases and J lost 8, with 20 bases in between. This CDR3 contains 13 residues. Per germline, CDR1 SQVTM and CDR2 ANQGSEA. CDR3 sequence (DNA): TGCAGCGCAGAAGCCGGGCCAGGGGTAGGCTACACCTTC. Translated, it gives CSAEAGPGVGYTF.

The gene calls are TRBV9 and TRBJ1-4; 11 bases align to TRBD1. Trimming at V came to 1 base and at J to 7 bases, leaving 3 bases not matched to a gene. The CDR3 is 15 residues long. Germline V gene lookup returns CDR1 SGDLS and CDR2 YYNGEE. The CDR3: CASSVRTGGGEKLFF. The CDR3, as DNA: TGTGCCAGCAGCGTAAGGACAGGGGGCGGTGAAAAACTGTTTTTT.

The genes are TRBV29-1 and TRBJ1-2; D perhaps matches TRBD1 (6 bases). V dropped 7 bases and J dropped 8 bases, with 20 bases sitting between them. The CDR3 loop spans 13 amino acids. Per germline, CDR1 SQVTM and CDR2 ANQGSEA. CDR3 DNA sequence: TGCAGCGGCTACCCAGGGTCTACAGGGGGCTACACCTTC. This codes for CSGYPGSTGGYTF.

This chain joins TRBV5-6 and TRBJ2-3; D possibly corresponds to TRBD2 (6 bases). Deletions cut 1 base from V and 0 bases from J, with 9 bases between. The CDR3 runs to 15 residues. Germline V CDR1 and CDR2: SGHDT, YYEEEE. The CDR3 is CASSLIGTSTDTQYF. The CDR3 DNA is TGTGCCAGCAGCTTGATTGGGACTAGCACAGATACGCAGTATTTT.

CDR3 DNA sequence: TGTGCCAGCAGCTTAAGAGCGGGGACAGAAGCTTTCTTT. As protein: CASSLRAGTEAFF. This chain uses TRBV7-2 with TRBJ1-1, with a tentative D call TRBD1 (6 bases). Trimming left V 2 bases short and J 8 bases short, with 12 bases between. The CDR3 is 13 residues long. CDR1 is SGHTA, CDR2 FQGNSA, per germline.

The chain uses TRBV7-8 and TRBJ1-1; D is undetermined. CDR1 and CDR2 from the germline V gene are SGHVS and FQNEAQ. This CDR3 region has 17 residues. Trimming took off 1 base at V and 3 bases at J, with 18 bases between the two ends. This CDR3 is CASSLVDGSSLDTEAFF. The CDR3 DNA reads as TGTGCCAGCAGCTTAGTCGACGGGTCCTCGTTAGACACTGAAGCTTTCTTT.

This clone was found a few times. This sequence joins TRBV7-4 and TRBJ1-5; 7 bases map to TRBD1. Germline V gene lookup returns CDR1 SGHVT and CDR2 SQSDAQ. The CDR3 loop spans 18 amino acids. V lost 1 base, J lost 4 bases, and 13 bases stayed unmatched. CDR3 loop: CASSLGTLGQAANQPQHF. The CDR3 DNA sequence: TGTGCCAGCAGCTTAGGTACGTTAGGACAGGCTGCAAATCAGCCCCAGCATTTT.

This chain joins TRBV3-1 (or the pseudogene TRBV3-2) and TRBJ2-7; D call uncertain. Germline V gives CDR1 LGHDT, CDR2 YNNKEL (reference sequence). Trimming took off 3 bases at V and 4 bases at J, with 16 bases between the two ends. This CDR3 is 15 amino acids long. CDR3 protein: CASSQSYSGSYEQYF. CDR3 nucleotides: TGTGCCAGCAGCCAGTCCTATTCGGGTTCGTACGAGCAGTACTTC.

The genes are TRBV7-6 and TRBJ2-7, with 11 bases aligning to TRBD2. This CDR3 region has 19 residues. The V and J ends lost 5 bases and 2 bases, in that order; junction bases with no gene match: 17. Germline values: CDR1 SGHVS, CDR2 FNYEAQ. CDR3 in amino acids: CASSLLSSHTSGGPYEQYF. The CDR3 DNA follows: TGTGCCAGCAGCCTGCTAAGTAGTCATACTAGCGGGGGTCCCTACGAGCAGTACTTC.

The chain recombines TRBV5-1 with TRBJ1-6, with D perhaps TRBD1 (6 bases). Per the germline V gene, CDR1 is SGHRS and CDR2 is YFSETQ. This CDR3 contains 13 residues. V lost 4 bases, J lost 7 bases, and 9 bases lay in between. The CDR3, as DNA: TGCGCCAGCAGCCGTACAGGGAATTCACCCCTCCACTTT. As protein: CASSRTGNSPLHF.

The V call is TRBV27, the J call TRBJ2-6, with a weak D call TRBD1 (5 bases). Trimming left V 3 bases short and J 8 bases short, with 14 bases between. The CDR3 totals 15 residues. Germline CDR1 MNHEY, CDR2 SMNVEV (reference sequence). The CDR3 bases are TGTGCCAGCAGTTTCGGATCTGGGGCTTCCAACGTCCTGACTTTC. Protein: CASSFGSGASNVLTF.

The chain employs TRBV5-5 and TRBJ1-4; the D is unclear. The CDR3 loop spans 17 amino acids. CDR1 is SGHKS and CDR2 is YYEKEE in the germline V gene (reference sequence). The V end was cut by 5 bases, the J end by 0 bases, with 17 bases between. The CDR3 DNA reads TGTGCCAGCAGTCAGCCCGCGCAACAGTCAACTAATGAAAAACTGTTTTTT. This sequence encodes CASSQPAQQSTNEKLFF.

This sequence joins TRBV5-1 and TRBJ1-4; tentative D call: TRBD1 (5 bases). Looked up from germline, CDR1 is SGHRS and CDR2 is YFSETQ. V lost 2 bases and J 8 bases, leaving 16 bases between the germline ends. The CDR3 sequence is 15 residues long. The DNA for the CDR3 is TGCGCCAGCAGCTTTACAGGAAGATTCGAGGAAAAACTGTTTTTT. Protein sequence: CASSFTGRFEEKLFF.

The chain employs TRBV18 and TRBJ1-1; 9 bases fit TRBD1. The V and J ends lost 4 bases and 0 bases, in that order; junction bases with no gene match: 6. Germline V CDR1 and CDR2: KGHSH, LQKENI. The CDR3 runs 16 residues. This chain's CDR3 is CASSHRDREMNTEAFF. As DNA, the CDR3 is TGTGCCAGCTCACACCGGGACAGGGAGATGAACACTGAAGCTTTCTTT.

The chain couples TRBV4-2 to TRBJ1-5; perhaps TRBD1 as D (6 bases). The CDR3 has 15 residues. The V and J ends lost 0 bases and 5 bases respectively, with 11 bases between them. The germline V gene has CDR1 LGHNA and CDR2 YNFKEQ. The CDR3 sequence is CASSQEGRGDQPQHF. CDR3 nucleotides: TGTGCCAGCAGCCAAGAGGGCAGGGGCGATCAGCCCCAGCATTTT.